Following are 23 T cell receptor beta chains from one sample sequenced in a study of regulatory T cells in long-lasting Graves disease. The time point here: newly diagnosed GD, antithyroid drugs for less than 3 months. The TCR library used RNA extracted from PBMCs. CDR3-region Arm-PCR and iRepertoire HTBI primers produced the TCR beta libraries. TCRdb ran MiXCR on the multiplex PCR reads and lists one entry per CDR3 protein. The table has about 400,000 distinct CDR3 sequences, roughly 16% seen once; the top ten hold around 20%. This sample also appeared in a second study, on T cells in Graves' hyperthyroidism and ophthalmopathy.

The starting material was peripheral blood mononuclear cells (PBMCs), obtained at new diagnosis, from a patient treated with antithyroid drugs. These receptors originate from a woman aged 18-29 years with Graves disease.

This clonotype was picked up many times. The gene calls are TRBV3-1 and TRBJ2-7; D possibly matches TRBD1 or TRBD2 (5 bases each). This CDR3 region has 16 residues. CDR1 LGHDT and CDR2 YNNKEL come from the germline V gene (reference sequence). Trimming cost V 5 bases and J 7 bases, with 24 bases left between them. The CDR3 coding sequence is TGTGCCAGCAGCGCAAGGCAACCGGGGACGGCCGGGGAGCAGTACTTC. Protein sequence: CASSARQPGTAGEQYF.

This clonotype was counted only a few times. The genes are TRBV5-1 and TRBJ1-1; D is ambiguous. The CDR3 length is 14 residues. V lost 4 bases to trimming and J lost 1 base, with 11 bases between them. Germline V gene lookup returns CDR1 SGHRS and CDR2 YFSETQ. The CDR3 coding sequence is TGCGCCAGCAGCGCCCGGGCGGGGAACACTGAAGCTTTCTTT. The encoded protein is CASSARAGNTEAFF.

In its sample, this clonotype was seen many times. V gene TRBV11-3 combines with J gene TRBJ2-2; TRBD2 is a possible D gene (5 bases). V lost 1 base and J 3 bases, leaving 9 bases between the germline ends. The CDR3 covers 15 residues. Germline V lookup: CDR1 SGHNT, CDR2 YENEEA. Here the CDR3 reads CASSLGGLDTGELFF. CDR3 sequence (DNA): TGTGCCAGCAGCTTAGGAGGGTTGGACACCGGGGAGCTGTTTTTT.

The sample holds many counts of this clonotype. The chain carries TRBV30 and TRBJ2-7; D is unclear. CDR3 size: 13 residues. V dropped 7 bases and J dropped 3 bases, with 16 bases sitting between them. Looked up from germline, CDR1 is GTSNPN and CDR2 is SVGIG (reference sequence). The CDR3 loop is CASVSPPGYEQYF. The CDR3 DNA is TGTGCCTCCGTTTCCCCTCCAGGCTACGAGCAGTACTTC.

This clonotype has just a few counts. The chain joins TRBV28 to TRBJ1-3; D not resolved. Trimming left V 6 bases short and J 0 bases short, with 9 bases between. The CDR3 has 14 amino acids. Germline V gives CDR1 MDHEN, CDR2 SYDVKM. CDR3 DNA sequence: TGTGCCAGCAGCACCAGCCTCTCTGGAAACACCATATATTTT. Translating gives CASSTSLSGNTIYF.

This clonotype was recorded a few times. DNA for the CDR3: TGTGCCAGCCAGGGACTTAACTATGGCTACACCTTC. It translates to CASQGLNYGYTF. The V and J genes are TRBV12-3 or TRBV12-4 and TRBJ1-2; a possible D gene is TRBD1 (5 bases). The CDR3 contains 12 residues. The germline V and J ends were trimmed by 8 bases and 1 base, with 8 bases remaining between them.

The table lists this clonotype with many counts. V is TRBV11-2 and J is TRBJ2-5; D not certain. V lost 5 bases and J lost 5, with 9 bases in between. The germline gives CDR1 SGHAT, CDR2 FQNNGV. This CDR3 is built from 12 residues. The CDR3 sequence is CASSPSRETQYF. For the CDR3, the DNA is TGTGCCAGCAGCCCGTCCCGGGAGACCCAGTACTTC.

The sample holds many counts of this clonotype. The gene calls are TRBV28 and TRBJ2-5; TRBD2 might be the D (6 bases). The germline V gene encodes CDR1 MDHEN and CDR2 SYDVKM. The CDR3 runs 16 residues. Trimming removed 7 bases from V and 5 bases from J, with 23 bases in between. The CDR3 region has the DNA TGTGCCAGCACCCACCGCGGGGCAGGAGCTGGGGAGACCCAGTACTTC. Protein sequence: CASTHRGAGAGETQYF.

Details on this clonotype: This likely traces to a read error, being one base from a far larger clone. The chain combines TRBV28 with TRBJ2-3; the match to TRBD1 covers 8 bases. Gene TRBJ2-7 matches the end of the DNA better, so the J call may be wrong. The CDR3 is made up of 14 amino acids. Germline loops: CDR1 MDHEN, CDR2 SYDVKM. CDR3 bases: TGTGCCAGCAGCTCGATGCAGGGGGCCCAGGAGCAGTACTTC. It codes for CASSSMQGAQEQYF.

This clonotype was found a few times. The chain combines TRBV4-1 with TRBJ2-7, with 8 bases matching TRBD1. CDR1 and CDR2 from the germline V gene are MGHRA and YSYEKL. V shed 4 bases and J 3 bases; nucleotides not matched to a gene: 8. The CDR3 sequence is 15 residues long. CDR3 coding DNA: TGCGCCAGCAGCCCTTCCGGGACAGGAGACTACGAGCAGTACTTC. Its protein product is CASSPSGTGDYEQYF.

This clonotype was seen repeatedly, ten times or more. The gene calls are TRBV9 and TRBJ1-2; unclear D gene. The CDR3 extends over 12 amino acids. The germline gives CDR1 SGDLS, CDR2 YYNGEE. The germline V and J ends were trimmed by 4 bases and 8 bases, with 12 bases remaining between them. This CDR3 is CASSTSGAGYTF. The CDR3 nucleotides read TGTGCCAGCAGCACCTCAGGAGCGGGCTACACCTTC.

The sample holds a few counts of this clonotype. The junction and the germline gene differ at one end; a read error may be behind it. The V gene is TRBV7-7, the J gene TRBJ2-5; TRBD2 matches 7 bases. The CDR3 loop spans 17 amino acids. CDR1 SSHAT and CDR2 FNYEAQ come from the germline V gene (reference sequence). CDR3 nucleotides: TGTGCTAGCAGCTTGAGGTTTGGTACTAGCGACCAAGAGACCCAGTACTTC. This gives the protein CASSLRFGTSDQETQYF.

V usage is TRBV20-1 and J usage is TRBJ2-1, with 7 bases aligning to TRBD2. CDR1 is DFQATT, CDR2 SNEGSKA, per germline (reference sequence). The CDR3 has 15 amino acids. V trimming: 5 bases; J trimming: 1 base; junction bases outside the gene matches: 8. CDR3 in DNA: TGCAGTGCTTACTCTAGCGGCAAGTCCTACAATGAGCAGTTCTTC. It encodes CSAYSSGKSYNEQFF.

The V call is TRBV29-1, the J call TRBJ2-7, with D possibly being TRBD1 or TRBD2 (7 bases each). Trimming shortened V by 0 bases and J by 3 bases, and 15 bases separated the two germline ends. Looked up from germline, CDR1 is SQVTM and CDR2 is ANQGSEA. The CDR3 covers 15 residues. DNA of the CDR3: TGCAGCGTTGAAGAGGGGAGGGGGCAAAACTACGAGCAGTACTTC. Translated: CSVEEGRGQNYEQYF.

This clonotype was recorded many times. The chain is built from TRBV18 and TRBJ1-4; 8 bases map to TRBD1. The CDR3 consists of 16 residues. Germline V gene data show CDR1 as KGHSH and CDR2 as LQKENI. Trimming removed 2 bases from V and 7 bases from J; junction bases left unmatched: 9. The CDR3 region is CASSPKTGQGSEKLFF. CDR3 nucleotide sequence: TGTGCCAGCTCACCAAAGACAGGACAGGGCAGTGAAAAACTGTTTTTT.

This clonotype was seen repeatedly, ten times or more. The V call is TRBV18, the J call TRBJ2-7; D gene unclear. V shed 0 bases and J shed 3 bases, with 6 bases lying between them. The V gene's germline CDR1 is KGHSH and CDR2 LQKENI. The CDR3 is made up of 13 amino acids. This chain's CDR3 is CASSPPWDYEQYF. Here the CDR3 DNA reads TGTGCCAGCTCACCACCATGGGACTACGAGCAGTACTTC.

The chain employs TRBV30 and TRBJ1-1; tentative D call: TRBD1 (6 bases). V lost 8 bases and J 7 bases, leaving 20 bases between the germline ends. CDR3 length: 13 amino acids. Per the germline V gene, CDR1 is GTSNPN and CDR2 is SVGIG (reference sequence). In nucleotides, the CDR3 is TGTGCCCAAAACCCGGGCAGGGGTATTGAAGCTTTCTTT. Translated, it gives CAQNPGRGIEAFF.

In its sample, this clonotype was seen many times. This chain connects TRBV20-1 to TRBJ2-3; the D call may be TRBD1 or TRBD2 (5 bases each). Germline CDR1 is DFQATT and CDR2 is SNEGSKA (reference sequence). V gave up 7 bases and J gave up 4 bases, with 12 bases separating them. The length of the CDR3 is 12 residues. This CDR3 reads CSVERGADTQYF. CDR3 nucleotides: TGCAGTGTCGAAAGGGGAGCAGATACGCAGTATTTT.

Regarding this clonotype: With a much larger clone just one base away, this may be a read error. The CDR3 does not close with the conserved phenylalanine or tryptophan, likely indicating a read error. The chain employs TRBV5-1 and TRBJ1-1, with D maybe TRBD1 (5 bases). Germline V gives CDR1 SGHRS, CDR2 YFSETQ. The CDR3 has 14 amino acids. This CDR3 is CASSLMTVNTEAFS. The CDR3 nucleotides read TGTGCCAGCAGCTTGATGACAGTGAACACTGAAGCTTTCTCT.

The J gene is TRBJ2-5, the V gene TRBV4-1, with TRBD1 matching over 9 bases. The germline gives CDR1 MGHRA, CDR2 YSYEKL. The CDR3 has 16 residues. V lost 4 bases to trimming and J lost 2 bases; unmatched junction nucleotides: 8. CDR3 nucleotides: TGCGCCAGCAGCCCTGGGACAGGGATTTTTCAAGAGACCCAGTACTTC. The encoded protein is CASSPGTGIFQETQYF.

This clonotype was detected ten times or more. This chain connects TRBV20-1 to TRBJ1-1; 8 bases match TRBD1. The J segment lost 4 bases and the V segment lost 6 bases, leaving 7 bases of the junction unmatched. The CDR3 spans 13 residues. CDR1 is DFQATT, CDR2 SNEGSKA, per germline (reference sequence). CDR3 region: CSALRGPGTEAFF. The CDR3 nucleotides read TGCAGTGCCCTCAGGGGGCCAGGCACTGAAGCTTTCTTT.

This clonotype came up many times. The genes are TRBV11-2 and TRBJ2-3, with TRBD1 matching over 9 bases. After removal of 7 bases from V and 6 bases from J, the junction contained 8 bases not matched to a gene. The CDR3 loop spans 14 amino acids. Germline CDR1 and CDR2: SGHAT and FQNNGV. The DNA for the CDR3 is TGTGCCAGCACCAGGACAGGGGAGTCCGATACGCAGTATTTT. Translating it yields CASTRTGESDTQYF.

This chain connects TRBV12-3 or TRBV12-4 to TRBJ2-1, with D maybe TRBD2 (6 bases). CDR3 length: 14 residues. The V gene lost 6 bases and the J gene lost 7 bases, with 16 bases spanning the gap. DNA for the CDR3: TGTGCCAGCAGCGAATGGAGGGGTCTGAATGAGCAGTTCTTC. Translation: CASSEWRGLNEQFF.